These T cell receptor beta chains were read from a single sample in a study of shared clonotypes between healthy human individuals. Here immunoSEQ multiplex PCR was the method, and the copy in TCRdb shows in-frame clones only, minus some. The sample contains about 1 million clones, about 75% of which appear only once. The specimen was memory CD4+ T cells sorted from blood. Source of these receptors: a young man in good health. CDR3s include the opening cysteine and the closing phenylalanine or tryptophan. D genes are given only for firm matches. For some rows the clone size is stated as once, few or many, or as a class when expanded; others skip it.

j_call d_call v_call clone_size cdr3_nt cdr3_aa
TRBJ1-4 - TRBV10-1 few TGCGCCAGCAGCCTACCTATACAGGGATCAACTAATGAAAAACTGTTTTTT CASSLPIQGSTNEKLFF
TRBJ2-6 - TRBV5-1 few TGCGCCAGCAGCTTCGGGGAGGCCAACGTCCTGACTTTC CASSFGEANVLTF
TRBJ2-7 - TRBV7-2 - TGTGCCAGCAGCCCGGGGGGCGGTTACTCCTACGAGCAGTACTTC CASSPGGGYSYEQYF
TRBJ1-3 - TRBV30 - TGTGCCTACGCCCAATCTGGAAACACCATATATTTT CAYAQSGNTIYF
TRBJ2-2 TRBD2 TRBV30 - TGTGCCTGCCGAAAGGCGGGAGGGGGCACCGGGGAGCTGTTTTTT CACRKAGGGTGELFF
TRBJ1-6 - TRBV19 few TGTGCCAGTAGTATCGGACCCCGACCTTTTGCGGCCCTCCACTTT CASSIGPRPFAALHF
TRBJ2-2 TRBD2 TRBV27 - TGTGCCAGCAGTCTGAGCGGGGGGAGCACCGGGGAGCTGTTTTTT CASSLSGGSTGELFF
TRBJ1-2 - TRBV28 few TGTGCCAGCACCAAAGGGGAAAACTATGGCTACACCTTC CASTKGENYGYTF
TRBJ1-5 TRBD1 TRBV2 - TGTGCCAGCAATCCGACAGGGTATAGCAATCAGCCCCAGCATTTT CASNPTGYSNQPQHF
TRBJ2-1 - TRBV4-2 - TGTGCCAGCAGCCAAGAGCCAAGCGGCACTAGCTCCTACAATGAGCAGTTCTTC CASSQEPSGTSSYNEQFF
TRBJ1-5 - TRBV19 - TGTGCCAGTAGTATTGAGGGAAATCAGCCCCAGCATTTT CASSIEGNQPQHF
TRBJ1-5 - TRBV28 - TGTGCCAGCAGTTTATTCGGGGCTGATCAGCCCCAGCATTTT CASSLFGADQPQHF
TRBJ2-5 - TRBV7-2 - TGTGCCAGCAGCTTGGGGCGGGGAACCCTCCAAGAGACCCAGTACTTC CASSLGRGTLQETQYF
TRBJ2-2 - TRBV7-8 - TGTGCCAGCAGCTTAGAGCCCGTGGCGTCCACCGGGGAGCTGTTTTTT CASSLEPVASTGELFF
TRBJ2-7 TRBD2 TRBV6-5 - TGTGCCAGCAGTTACGCGACTAGCGGTCTTTACGAGCAGTACTTC CASSYATSGLYEQYF
TRBJ1-6 - TRBV19 - TGTGCCAGTTCTCAGGACAGATACATCCCACCCCTCCACTTT CASSQDRYIPPLHF
TRBJ2-5 - TRBV9 few TGTGCCAGCAGCCACACATTGTGGGGACCGATCGGGGCCCAGTACTTC CASSHTLWGPIGAQYF
TRBJ2-1 TRBD2 TRBV6-1 - TGTGCCAGTGGAAGGGCTAGCGGGGGGAATGAGCAGTTCTTC CASGRASGGNEQFF
TRBJ2-1 - TRBV30 - TGTGCCTGGAGTAACGGACAGAATACGTACAATGAGCAGTTCTTC CAWSNGQNTYNEQFF
TRBJ2-3 - TRBV4-1 - TGCGCCAGCAGCCAAGGTAGGGGTTCTGACACAGATACGCAGTATTTT CASSQGRGSDTDTQYF
TRBJ2-5 - TRBV19 - TGTGCCAGTAGTATCAGAGAGACCCAGTACTTC CASSIRETQYF
TRBJ2-7 - TRBV19 - TGTGCCAGTAGTATCCAGGGGGGCACCTACGAGCAGTACTTC CASSIQGGTYEQYF
TRBJ2-5 TRBD2 TRBV5-4 - TGTGCCAGCAGCTTGACTAGCGGGGGACGGGAGACCCAGTACTTC CASSLTSGGRETQYF
TRBJ1-6 - TRBV5-4 once TGTGCCAGCAGCCCGCTTCAGGGGTCCCTCCACTTT CASSPLQGSLHF
TRBJ2-1 TRBD2 TRBV9 - TGTGCCAGCCGTTCTCCAGCGGGGAATGAGCAGTTCTTC CASRSPAGNEQFF
TRBJ2-3 - TRBV7-9 once TGTGCCAGCAGCCCTATCCAGCGGGGCACAGATACGCAGTATTTT CASSPIQRGTDTQYF
TRBJ1-3 - TRBV19 few TGTGCCAGTAGTACTGACAACTCTGGAAACACCATATATTTT CASSTDNSGNTIYF
TRBJ2-1 - TRBV11-3 once TGTGCCAGCAGCTTAGTGGCTAGTAGCAATGAGCAGTTCTTC CASSLVASSNEQFF
TRBJ1-1 TRBD1 TRBV10-3 - TGTGCCATCAGTGATTGGACAGGGCAGAACACTGAAGCTTTCTTT CAISDWTGQNTEAFF
TRBJ2-6 TRBD1 TRBV9 - TGTGCCAGCAGCCCTAGGACAGGGGCTGGTGGGGCCAACGTCCTGACTTTC CASSPRTGAGGANVLTF
TRBJ1-2 - TRBV4-1 - TGCGCCAGCAGCCAAGGTACACAGAACAACTATGGCTACACCTTC CASSQGTQNNYGYTF
TRBJ1-3 - TRBV21-1 few TGTGCCAGCAGCGAAGGACCCGGCGGCTCTGGAAACACCATATATTTT CASSEGPGGSGNTIYF
TRBJ1-6 - TRBV5-1 - TGCGCCAGCAGCTTGACACAGGGTTTAGGTTCACCCCTCCACTTT CASSLTQGLGSPLHF
TRBJ1-2 TRBD1 TRBV20-1 - TGCAGTGCCACGGGGACAGTGAGAAACTTC CSATGTVRNF
TRBJ2-1 TRBD2 TRBV5-1 - TGCGCCAGCAGCTTCGCGGGAGGGAGCTACAATGAGCAGTTCTTC CASSFAGGSYNEQFF
TRBJ2-2 - TRBV9 - TGTGCCAGCAGCGTAGCCGACGGCCGCCCCGGGGAGCTGTTTTTT CASSVADGRPGELFF
TRBJ2-3 TRBD2 TRBV4-2 once TGTGCCAGCAGCCAAGACGTAGCGGGGGGGAAAAATACGCAGTATTTT CASSQDVAGGKNTQYF
TRBJ2-3 TRBD2 TRBV5-1 - TGCGCCAGCACTCGAATGCTAGCGGGTCGGACAGATACGCAGTATTTT CASTRMLAGRTDTQYF
TRBJ2-1 - TRBV5-8 - TGTGCCAGCAGCTTAATCCGGGACGGAGATGGGTTCTTC CASSLIRDGDGFF
TRBJ2-7 - TRBV15 - TGTGCCACCAGCAGAGATGTCCCGTACGAGCAGTACTTC CATSRDVPYEQYF
TRBJ1-5 - TRBV4-1 - TGCGCCAGCAGCCAGGGACTAGGGCCCCAGCATTTT CASSQGLGPQHF
TRBJ2-5 - TRBV9 - TGTGCCAGCAGCGTAGCAGGGACGGGTGGGCAGACCCAGTACTTC CASSVAGTGGQTQYF
TRBJ2-7 - TRBV14 - TGTGCCAGCAGCCAATGGGGGGGGTACGGACAGACCTACGAGCAGTACTTC CASSQWGGYGQTYEQYF
TRBJ1-5 - TRBV5-1 - TGCGCCAGCAGCTTGGTGGGAGATAGCAATCAGCCCCAGCATTTT CASSLVGDSNQPQHF
TRBJ2-5 - TRBV7-9 few TGTGCCAGCAGCCGACTACAGCTGAGGGAGATGGAGACCCAGTACTTC CASSRLQLREMETQYF
TRBJ1-1 TRBD1 TRBV11-3 few TGTGCCAGCAGCTCCCCCGACAGGGGTGAAGCTTTCTTT CASSSPDRGEAFF
TRBJ2-5 TRBD2 TRBV25-1 - TGTGCCAGCAGTGAACCATCAAGCGGGGGGACCCAGTACTTC CASSEPSSGGTQYF
TRBJ1-1 - TRBV6-5 few TGTGCCAGCAGTTACTCAAGAAACGGGGGTACCACTGAAGCTTTCTTT CASSYSRNGGTTEAFF
TRBJ1-6 - TRBV5-6 - TGTGCCAGCAGCCTTGGAGAGGTGGGTTCACCCCTCCACTTT CASSLGEVGSPLHF
TRBJ2-5 - TRBV7-9 - TGTGCCAGCAGCGCCCAGCAGGGGGGCGGGGAGACCCAGTACTTC CASSAQQGGGETQYF
TRBJ1-6 - TRBV7-2 - TGTGCCAGCAGCGGATCGGGGCAGGGAAATTCACCCCTCCACTTT CASSGSGQGNSPLHF
TRBJ2-2 TRBD2 TRBV5-4 once TGTGCCAGCAGCTCCAAGCGGGGCACCGGGGAGCTGTTTTTT CASSSKRGTGELFF
TRBJ1-1 - TRBV5-4 - TGTGCCAGCAGCTTGGACCCTTCTCAGACCCAGATGAACACTGAAGCTTTCTTT CASSLDPSQTQMNTEAFF
TRBJ1-3 - TRBV2 - TGTGCCAGCAGTGGTGAGGGCCCGGCCTCTGGAAACACCATATATTTT CASSGEGPASGNTIYF